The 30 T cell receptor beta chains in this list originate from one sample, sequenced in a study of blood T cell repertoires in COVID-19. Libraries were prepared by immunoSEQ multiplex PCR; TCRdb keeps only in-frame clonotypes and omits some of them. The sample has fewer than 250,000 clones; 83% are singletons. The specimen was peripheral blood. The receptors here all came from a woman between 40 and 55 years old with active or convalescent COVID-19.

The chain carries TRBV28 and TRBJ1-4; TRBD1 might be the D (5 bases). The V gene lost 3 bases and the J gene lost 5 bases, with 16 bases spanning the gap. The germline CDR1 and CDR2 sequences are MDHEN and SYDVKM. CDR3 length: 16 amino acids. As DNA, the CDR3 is TGTGCCAGCAGTTTGGATCTAGGGGCGCGGAATGAAAAACTGTTTTTT. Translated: CASSLDLGARNEKLFF.

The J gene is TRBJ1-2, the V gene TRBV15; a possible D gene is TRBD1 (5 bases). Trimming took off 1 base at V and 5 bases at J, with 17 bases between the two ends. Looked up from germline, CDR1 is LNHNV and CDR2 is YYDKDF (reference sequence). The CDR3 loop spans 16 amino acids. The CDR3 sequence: CATSRGTPVSGYGYTF. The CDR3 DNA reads TGTGCCACCAGCAGAGGGACACCCGTTAGTGGTTATGGCTACACCTTC.

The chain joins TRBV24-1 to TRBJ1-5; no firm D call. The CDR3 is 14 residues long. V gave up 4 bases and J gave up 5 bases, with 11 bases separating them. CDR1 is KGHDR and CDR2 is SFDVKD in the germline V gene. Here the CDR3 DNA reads TGTGCCACCAGTGACCACGGGGAGCATCAGCCCCAGCATTTT. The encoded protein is CATSDHGEHQPQHF.

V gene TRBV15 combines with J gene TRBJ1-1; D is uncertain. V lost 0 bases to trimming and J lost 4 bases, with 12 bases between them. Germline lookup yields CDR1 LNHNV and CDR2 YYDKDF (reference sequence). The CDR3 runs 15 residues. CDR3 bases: TGTGCCACCAGCAGAGATCAATTTGCGGGCACTGAAGCTTTCTTT. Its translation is CATSRDQFAGTEAFF.

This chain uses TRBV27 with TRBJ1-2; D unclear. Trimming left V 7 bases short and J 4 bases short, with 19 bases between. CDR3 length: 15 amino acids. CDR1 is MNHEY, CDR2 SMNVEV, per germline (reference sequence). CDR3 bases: TGTGCCAGCACGAGAGCACCTACAGCCCCCTATGGCTACACCTTC. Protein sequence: CASTRAPTAPYGYTF.

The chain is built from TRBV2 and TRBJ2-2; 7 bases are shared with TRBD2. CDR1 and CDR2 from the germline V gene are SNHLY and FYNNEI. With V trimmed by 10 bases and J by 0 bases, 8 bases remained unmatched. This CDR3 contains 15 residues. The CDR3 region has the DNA TGTGCCACCACGTTTAGCGGGCCGAACACCGGGGAGCTGTTTTTT. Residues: CATTFSGPNTGELFF. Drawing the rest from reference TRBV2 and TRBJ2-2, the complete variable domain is EPEVTQTPSHQVTQMGQEVILRCVPISNHLYFYWYRQILGQKVEFLVSFYNNEISEKSEIFDDQFSVERPDGSNFTLKIRSTKLEDSAMYFCATTFSGPNTGELFFGEGSRLTVL.

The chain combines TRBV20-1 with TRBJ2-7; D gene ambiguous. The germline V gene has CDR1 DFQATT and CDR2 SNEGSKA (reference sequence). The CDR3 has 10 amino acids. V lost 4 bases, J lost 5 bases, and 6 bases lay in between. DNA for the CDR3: TGCAGTGCTACCGACAACGAGCAGTACTTC. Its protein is CSATDNEQYF.

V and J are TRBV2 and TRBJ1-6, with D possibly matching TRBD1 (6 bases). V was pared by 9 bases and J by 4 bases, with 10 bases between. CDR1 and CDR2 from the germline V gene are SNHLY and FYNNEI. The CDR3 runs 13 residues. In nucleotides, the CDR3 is TGTGCCAGTGGACAGTTGTATAATTCACCCCTCCACTTT. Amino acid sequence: CASGQLYNSPLHF.

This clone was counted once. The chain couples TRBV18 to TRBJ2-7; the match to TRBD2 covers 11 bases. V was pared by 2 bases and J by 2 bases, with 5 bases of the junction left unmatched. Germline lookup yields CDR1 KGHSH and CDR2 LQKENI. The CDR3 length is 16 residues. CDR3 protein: CASSPSGTSGTYEQYF. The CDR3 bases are TGTGCCAGCTCACCAAGCGGGACTAGCGGAACCTACGAGCAGTACTTC.

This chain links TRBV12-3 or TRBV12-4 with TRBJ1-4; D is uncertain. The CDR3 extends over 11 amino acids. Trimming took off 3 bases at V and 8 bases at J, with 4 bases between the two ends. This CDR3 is CASSLGEKLFF. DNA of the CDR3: TGTGCCAGCAGTTTGGGCGAAAAACTGTTTTTT.

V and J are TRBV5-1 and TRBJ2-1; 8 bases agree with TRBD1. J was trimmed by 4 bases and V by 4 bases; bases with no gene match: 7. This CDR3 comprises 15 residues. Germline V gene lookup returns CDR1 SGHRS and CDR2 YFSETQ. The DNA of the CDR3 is TGCGCCAGCAGCCTAGACAGGGGTAGTTACAATGAGCAGTTCTTC. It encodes CASSLDRGSYNEQFF. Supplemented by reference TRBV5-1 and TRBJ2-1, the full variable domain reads KAGVTQTPRYLIKTRGQQVTLSCSPISGHRSVSWYQQTPGQGLQFLFEYFSETQRNKGNFPGRFSGRQFSNSRSEMNVSTLELGDSALYLCASSLDRGSYNEQFFGPGTRLTVL.

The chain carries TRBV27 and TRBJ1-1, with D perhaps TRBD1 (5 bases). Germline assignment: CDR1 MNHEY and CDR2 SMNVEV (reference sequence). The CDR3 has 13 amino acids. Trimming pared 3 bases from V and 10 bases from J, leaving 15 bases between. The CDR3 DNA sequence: TGTGCCAGCAGTTTCAACAGGCCCGGTTTAGCTTTCTTT. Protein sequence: CASSFNRPGLAFF.

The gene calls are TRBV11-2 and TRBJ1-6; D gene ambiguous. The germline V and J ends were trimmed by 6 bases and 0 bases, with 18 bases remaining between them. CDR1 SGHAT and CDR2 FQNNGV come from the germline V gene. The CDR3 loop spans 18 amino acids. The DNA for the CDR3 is TGTGCCAGCAGTTCATTGACACTCGCGAGCTCCTATAATTCACCCCTCCACTTT. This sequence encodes CASSSLTLASSYNSPLHF.

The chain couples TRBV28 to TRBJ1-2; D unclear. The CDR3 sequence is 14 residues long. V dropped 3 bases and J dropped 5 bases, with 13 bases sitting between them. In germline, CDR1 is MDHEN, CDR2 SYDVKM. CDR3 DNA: TGTGCCAGCAGTTTCGGGAAACCGCTTTATGGCTACACCTTC. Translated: CASSFGKPLYGYTF.

DNA of the CDR3: TGTGCCAGCAGTGGTGGTTTGCGGAACACCGGGGAGCTGTTTTTT. It encodes CASSGGLRNTGELFF. This sequence joins TRBV25-1 and TRBJ2-2; no firm D call. CDR1 is MGHDK and CDR2 is SYGVNS in the germline V gene. CDR3 length: 15 amino acids. V was trimmed by 4 bases and J by 1 base, leaving 10 bases between them. Full variable domain (outside the CDR3, taken from reference TRBV25-1 and TRBJ2-2): EADIYQTPRYLVIGTGKKITLECSQTMGHDKMYWYQQDPGMELHLIHYSYGVNSTEKGDLSSESTVSRIRTEHFPLTLESARPSHTSQYLCASSGGLRNTGELFFGEGSRLTVL.

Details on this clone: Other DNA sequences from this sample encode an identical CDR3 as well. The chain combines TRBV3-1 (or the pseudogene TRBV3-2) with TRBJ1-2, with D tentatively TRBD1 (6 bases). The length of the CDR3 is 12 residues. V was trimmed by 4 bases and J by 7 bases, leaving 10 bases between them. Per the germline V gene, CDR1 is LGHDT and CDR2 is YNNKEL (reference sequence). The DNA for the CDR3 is TGTGCCAGCAGCCTACGGACAGTTGGCTACACCTTC. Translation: CASSLRTVGYTF.

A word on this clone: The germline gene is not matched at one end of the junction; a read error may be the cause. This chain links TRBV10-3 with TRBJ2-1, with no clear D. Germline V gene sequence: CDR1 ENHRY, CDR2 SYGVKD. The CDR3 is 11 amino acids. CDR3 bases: TGTGCTATCACCGTATACAATGAGCAGTTCTTC. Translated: CAITVYNEQFF.

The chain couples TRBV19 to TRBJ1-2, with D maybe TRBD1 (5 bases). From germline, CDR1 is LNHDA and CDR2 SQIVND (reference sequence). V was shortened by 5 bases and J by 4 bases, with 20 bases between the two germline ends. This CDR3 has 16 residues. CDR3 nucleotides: TGTGCCAGTAGTGGGGGGGTTATTACACTCCTCTATGGCTACACCTTC. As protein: CASSGGVITLLYGYTF.

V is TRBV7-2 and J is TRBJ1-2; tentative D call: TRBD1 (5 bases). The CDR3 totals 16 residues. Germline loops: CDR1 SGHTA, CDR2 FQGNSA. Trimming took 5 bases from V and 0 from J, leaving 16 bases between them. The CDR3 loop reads CASSPALQGTNYGYTF. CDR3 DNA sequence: TGTGCCAGCAGCCCCGCCCTCCAGGGCACTAACTATGGCTACACCTTC.

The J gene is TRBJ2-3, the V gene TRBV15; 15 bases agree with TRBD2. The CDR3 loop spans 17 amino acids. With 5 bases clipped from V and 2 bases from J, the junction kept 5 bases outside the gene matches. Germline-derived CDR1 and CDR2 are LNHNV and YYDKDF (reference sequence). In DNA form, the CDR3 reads TGTGCCACCAGCGTCGGACTAGCGGGAGGGTACACAGATACGCAGTATTTT. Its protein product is CATSVGLAGGYTDTQYF.

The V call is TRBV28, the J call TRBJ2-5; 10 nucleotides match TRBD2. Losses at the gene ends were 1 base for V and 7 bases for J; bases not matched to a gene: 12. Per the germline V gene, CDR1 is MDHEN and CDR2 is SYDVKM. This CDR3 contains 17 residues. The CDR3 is CASSLLLAGSGRGTQYF. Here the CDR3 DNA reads TGTGCCAGCAGTTTATTACTAGCGGGGTCCGGCCGTGGGACCCAGTACTTC.

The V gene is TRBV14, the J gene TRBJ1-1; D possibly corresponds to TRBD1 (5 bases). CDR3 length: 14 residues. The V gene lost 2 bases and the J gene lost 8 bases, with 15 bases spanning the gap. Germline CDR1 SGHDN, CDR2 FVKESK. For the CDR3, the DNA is TGTGCCAGCAGCCAATCACTCCCCCGACAGGAAGCTTTCTTT. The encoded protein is CASSQSLPRQEAFF. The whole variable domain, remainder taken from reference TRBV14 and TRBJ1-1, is EAGVTQFPSHSVIEKGQTVTLRCDPISGHDNLYWYRRVMGKEIKFLLHFVKESKQDESGMPNNRFLAERTGGTYSTLKVQPAELEDSGVYFCASSQSLPRQEAFFGQGTRLTVV.

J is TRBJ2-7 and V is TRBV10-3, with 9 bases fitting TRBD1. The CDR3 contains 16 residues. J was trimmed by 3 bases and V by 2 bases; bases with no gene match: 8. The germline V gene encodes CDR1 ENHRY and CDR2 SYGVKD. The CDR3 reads CAISELGGQGLYEQYF. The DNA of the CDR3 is TGTGCCATCAGTGAGCTGGGGGGACAGGGTCTCTACGAGCAGTACTTC.

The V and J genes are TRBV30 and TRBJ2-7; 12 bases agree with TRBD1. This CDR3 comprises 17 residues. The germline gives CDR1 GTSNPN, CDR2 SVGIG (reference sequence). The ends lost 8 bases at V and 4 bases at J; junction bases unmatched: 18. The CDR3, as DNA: TGTGCCAGAAGCGTGAAAACGGGACAGGGGGCTTTGTACGAGCAGTACTTC. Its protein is CARSVKTGQGALYEQYF.

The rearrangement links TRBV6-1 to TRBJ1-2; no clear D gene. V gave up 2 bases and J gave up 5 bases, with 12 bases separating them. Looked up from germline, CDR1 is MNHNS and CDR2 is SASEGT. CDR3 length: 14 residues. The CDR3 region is CASSEPPFLYGYTF. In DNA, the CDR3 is TGTGCCAGCAGTGAACCCCCGTTCCTTTATGGCTACACCTTC.

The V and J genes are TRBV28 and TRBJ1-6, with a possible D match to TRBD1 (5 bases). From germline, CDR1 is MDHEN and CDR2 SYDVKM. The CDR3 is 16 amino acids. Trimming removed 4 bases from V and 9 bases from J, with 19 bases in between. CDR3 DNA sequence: TGTGCCAGCAGTTGGGACTCCGGCGGTTCCATTTCACCCCTCCACTTT. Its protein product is CASSWDSGGSISPLHF. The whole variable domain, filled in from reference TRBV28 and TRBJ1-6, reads DVKVTQSSRYLVKRTGEKVFLECVQDMDHENMFWYRQDPGLGLRLIYFSYDVKMKEKGDIPEGYSVSREKKERFSLILESASTNQTSMYLCASSWDSGGSISPLHFGNGTRLTVT.

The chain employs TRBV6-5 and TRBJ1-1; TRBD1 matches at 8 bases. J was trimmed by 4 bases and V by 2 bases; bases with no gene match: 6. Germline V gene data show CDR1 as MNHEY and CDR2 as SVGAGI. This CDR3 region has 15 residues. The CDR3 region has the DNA TGTGCCAGCAGTTACACCCGACAGGGGACCACTGAAGCTTTCTTT. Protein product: CASSYTRQGTTEAFF.

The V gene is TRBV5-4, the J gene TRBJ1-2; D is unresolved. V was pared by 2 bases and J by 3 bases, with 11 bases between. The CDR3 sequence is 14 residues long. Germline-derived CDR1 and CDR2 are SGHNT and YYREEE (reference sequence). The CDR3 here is CASSFRLADYGYTF. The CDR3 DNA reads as TGTGCCAGCAGCTTTCGCCTGGCGGACTATGGCTACACCTTC.

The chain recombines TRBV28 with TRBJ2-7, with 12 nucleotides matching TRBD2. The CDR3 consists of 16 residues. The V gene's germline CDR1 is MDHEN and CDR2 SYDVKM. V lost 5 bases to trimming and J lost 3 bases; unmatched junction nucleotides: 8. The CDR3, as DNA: TGTGCCAGCAGTCCAACGGGACTAGCGGGTAACTACGAGCAGTACTTC. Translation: CASSPTGLAGNYEQYF.

The CDR3 protein is CASSPKNTEAFF. The DNA of the CDR3 is TGTGCCAGCTCACCCAAGAACACTGAAGCTTTCTTT. J is TRBJ1-1 and V is TRBV18, with unresolved D. Germline V lookup: CDR1 KGHSH, CDR2 LQKENI. The CDR3 consists of 12 residues. V lost 3 bases and J lost 1, with 3 bases in between.